This TCR beta chain was sequenced in a study of blood T cells in healthy people across ages. Whole-study context: Per two T cells, about one barcoded beta molecule was captured through template switching.

Donors were systemically healthy Caucasian individuals from Russia aged about 6 to 90 years. Donors each provided 8 to 10 milliliters of peripheral blood. Then a second PCR, running roughly 7 to 11 cycles, was carried out with a sample-barcoded 5' primer and a J-beta primer mix. With 12 random nucleotides, a template-switch adaptor tagged each individual cDNA molecule. From the 5' RACE reads, TCRdb called clonotypes with MiXCR, one entry per CDR3 protein. The repertoire holds 650,000 to 1,000,000 distinct CDR3 sequences, 36% seen once, with 13% in the top ten. The CDR3 extends over 12 amino acids. V gave up 4 bases and J gave up 3 bases, with 7 bases separating them. The germline gives CDR1 SQVTM, CDR2 ANQGSEA.

The sequence derives from a man aged 18-30 years in good health. The rearrangement uses TRBV29-1 and TRBJ2-1, with D unclear. Specimen: blood. The CDR3, as DNA: TGCAGCGTTGGAGTCCTCTACAATGAGCAGTTCTTC. It is translated as CSVGVLYNEQFF.